Below are 32 T cell receptor beta chains sequenced from a single sample in a study of regulatory T cells in long-lasting Graves disease. Time point specified: persistent/refractory GD, antithyroid drugs over 5 years with positive TRAb. PBMC RNA was the source of the TCR library. TCR beta libraries were built with iRepertoire HTBI primers and Arm-PCR of CDR3 regions. MiXCR, applied by TCRdb to the multiplex PCR reads, yields one record per CDR3 protein. Of 300,000 to 350,000 distinct CDR3 sequences in the sample, around 20% were seen once. Specimen: peripheral blood mononuclear cells (PBMCs), collected when the disease was refractory, from a patient treated with antithyroid drugs. The receptors stem from a female donor with Graves disease.

This clonotype has ten or more counts. The genes are TRBV2 and TRBJ2-7; 8 bases are shared with TRBD2. The ends lost 6 bases at V and 2 bases at J; junction bases unmatched: 6. The CDR3 loop spans 14 amino acids. Germline V lookup: CDR1 SNHLY, CDR2 FYNNEI. The CDR3, as DNA: TGTGCCAGCAGGAAAAGCGGGGGTACCTACGAGCAGTACTTC. Its protein is CASRKSGGTYEQYF. Using reference TRBV2 and TRBJ2-7 for the parts outside the CDR3, the full variable domain is EPEVTQTPSHQVTQMGQEVILRCVPISNHLYFYWYRQILGQKVEFLVSFYNNEISEKSEIFDDQFSVERPDGSNFTLKIRSTKLEDSAMYFCASRKSGGTYEQYFGPGTRLTVT.

With regard to this clonotype: A much larger clone lies a single base off, so this may be a read error. V and J are TRBV12-3 or TRBV12-4 and TRBJ2-2, with unresolved D. The CDR3 runs 15 residues. CDR3 coding DNA: TGTGCCAGCAGTTTCCCTAACGGTAACATCGGGGAGCTGTTTTTT. It yields the protein CASSFPNGNIGELFF.

The chain links TRBV7-9 to TRBJ2-7; TRBD1 might be the D (6 bases). Between the trimmed V and J ends, which lost 1 base and 3 bases, there was a span of 16 bases. Germline assignment: CDR1 SEHNR and CDR2 FQNEAQ (reference sequence). The CDR3 totals 16 residues. CDR3 in DNA: TGTGCCAGCAGCTTAGAATCTTTCGGCAGGGGCTACGAGCAGTACTTC. Translated, it gives CASSLESFGRGYEQYF.

About this clonotype: At one end, the junction sequence differs from germline, possibly due to a read error. V is TRBV18 and J is TRBJ2-3; tentatively, D is TRBD2 (6 bases). Per germline, CDR1 KGHSH and CDR2 LQKENI. The CDR3 runs to 16 residues. CDR3: CASSPPSGRSTDAQYF. CDR3 bases: TGTGCCAGCTCACCACCTTCCGGGAGAAGCACAGATGCGCAGTATTTT.

Ten or more counts support this clonotype. The chain is built from TRBV11-2 and TRBJ1-2, with a possible D match to TRBD1 (6 bases). The CDR3 runs to 16 residues. Germline V gene lookup returns CDR1 SGHAT and CDR2 FQNNGV. The ends were cut back, 0 bases at V and 9 bases at J, with 20 bases in the middle. The CDR3 here is CASSLDRGDKGNSYTF. The CDR3, as DNA: TGTGCCAGCAGCTTAGATCGGGGGGACAAGGGTAATAGCTACACCTTC.

This clonotype was observed at least ten times. The chain uses TRBV12-3 or TRBV12-4 and TRBJ1-6; D is ambiguous. V lost 3 bases, J lost 10 bases, and 13 bases lay in between. This CDR3 contains 14 residues. DNA of the CDR3: TGTGCCAGCAGTTTGGTCGGACGGAACTCACCCCTCCACTTT. This sequence encodes CASSLVGRNSPLHF.

There are a few counts of this clonotype. The chain has TRBV15 and TRBJ1-4; 9 bases line up with TRBD1. The CDR3 covers 14 residues. Unmatched junction bases numbered 4, after V lost 4 bases and J lost 7 bases. Germline V gene lookup returns CDR1 LNHNV and CDR2 YYDKDF (reference sequence). In nucleotides, the CDR3 is TGTGCCACCAGCAACGGGACAGGGTTTGAAAAACTGTTTTTT. Residues: CATSNGTGFEKLFF.

The chain links TRBV6-2 or TRBV6-3 to TRBJ1-1; 7 positions match TRBD1. Germline lookup yields CDR1 MNHEY and CDR2 SVGEGT. This CDR3 has 17 residues. V lost 6 bases to trimming and J lost 1 base; unmatched junction nucleotides: 14. The CDR3 loop reads CASRKTSSGGENTEAFF. CDR3 DNA sequence: TGTGCCAGCAGAAAAACTTCATCAGGGGGAGAGAACACTGAAGCTTTCTTT.

In this sample, this clonotype turned up many times. The V call is TRBV3-1, the J call TRBJ2-5; 13 bases agree with TRBD2. The CDR3 length is 15 residues. The V segment lost 5 bases and the J segment 4 bases; nucleotides outside the gene matches: 4. The V gene's germline CDR1 is LGHDT and CDR2 YNNKEL (reference sequence). CDR3 residues: CASSLRTSGRETQYF. CDR3 nucleotides: TGTGCCAGCAGCTTACGGACTAGCGGGAGAGAGACCCAGTACTTC.

Ten or more counts support this clonotype. The rearrangement links TRBV6-1 to TRBJ1-2; possible D gene TRBD1, 6 bases. The V gene's germline CDR1 is MNHNS and CDR2 SASEGT. There are 16 residues in the CDR3. V shed 8 bases and J shed 4 bases, with 23 bases lying between them. The CDR3 loop reads CASLGVSRGLVYGYTF. The CDR3 DNA is TGTGCCAGCCTCGGCGTGAGCAGGGGACTGGTCTATGGCTACACCTTC.

This clonotype was seen ten or more times. The junction differs from germline at one of its ends, possibly a read error. The chain carries TRBV7-9 and TRBJ1-2; 8 positions match TRBD1. The CDR3 totals 11 residues. From germline, CDR1 is SEHNR and CDR2 FQNEAQ (reference sequence). The CDR3 is CASSPRQGPFF. The CDR3 bases are TGTGCCAGCAGCCCTCGACAGGGGCCATTTTTC.

The chain recombines TRBV19 with TRBJ1-3, with 8 nucleotides matching TRBD1. Losses at the gene ends were 4 bases for V and 0 bases for J; bases not matched to a gene: 5. The CDR3 runs 16 residues. Looked up from germline, CDR1 is LNHDA and CDR2 is SQIVND (reference sequence). The CDR3 spells CASSTSGQASGNTIYF. CDR3 coding DNA: TGTGCCAGTAGTACGTCGGGACAGGCCTCTGGAAACACCATATATTTT.

This clonotype was observed at least ten times. The chain has TRBV7-2 and TRBJ2-7, with D unresolved. V shed 1 base and J shed 6 bases, with 7 bases lying between them. Germline assignment: CDR1 SGHTA and CDR2 FQGNSA. CDR3 length equals 12 residues. The CDR3, as DNA: TGTGCCAGCAGCTTAGGCTACGGCGAGCAGTACTTC. This gives the protein CASSLGYGEQYF. Supplemented by reference TRBV7-2 and TRBJ2-7, the full variable domain reads GAGVSQSPSNKVTEKGKDVELRCDPISGHTALYWYRQSLGQGLEFLIYFQGNSAPDKSGLPSDRFSAERTGGSVSTLTIQRTQQEDSAVYLCASSLGYGEQYFGPGTRLTVT.

Worth noting for this clonotype: This clone may be a read error of a much larger clone one base away. This rearrangement joins TRBV18 to TRBJ2-5; D remains ambiguous. The CDR3 is 12 residues long. Germline V gene data show CDR1 as KGHSH and CDR2 as LQKENI. The CDR3 loop is CASPPRSETQYF. CDR3 sequence (DNA): TGTGCCAGCCCACCTAGGTCGGAGACCCAGTACTTC.

The table lists this clonotype with a few counts. The V and J genes are TRBV25-1 and TRBJ2-2, with a weak D call TRBD1 (5 bases). The CDR3 sequence is 16 residues long. Deletions cut 4 bases from V and 2 bases from J, with 14 bases between. Germline V gene data show CDR1 as MGHDK and CDR2 as SYGVNS. CDR3 loop: CASSGTTALNTGELFF. The CDR3, as DNA: TGTGCCAGCAGTGGGACAACAGCACTAAACACCGGGGAGCTGTTTTTT.

This clonotype was seen more than once but under ten times. This rearrangement joins TRBV6-2 or TRBV6-3 to TRBJ2-2; 7 nucleotides align to TRBD2. The ends lost 8 bases at V and 5 bases at J; junction bases unmatched: 11. This CDR3 has 15 residues. Germline V CDR1 and CDR2: MNHEY, SVGEGT. As DNA, the CDR3 is TGTGCCAGCGGGTCTTGGACGGGAGGAACCGGGGAGCTGTTTTTT. Translated: CASGSWTGGTGELFF.

V is TRBV5-1 and J is TRBJ2-5; D is unresolved. The CDR3 is made up of 12 amino acids. Germline V gene lookup returns CDR1 SGHRS and CDR2 YFSETQ. The V and J ends lost 4 bases and 5 bases respectively, with 9 bases between them. The CDR3: CASSARGETQYF. Written as DNA, the CDR3 is TGCGCCAGCAGCGCCCGTGGTGAGACCCAGTACTTC.

The chain carries TRBV24-1 and TRBJ1-3; weak D call: TRBD1 (5 bases). Germline CDR1 and CDR2: KGHDR and SFDVKD. V was clipped by 2 bases and J by 0 bases, with 7 bases between them. The CDR3 runs to 15 residues. The CDR3 reads CATSDSRASGNTIYF. DNA of the CDR3: TGTGCCACCAGTGATTCCAGGGCCTCTGGAAACACCATATATTTT.

The chain has TRBV29-1 and TRBJ1-1; D is ambiguous. V was clipped by 7 bases and J by 9 bases, with 15 bases between them. The germline CDR1 and CDR2 sequences are SQVTM and ANQGSEA. CDR3 size: 11 residues. DNA of the CDR3: TGCAGCGCCAGTGACAAATTAAAAGCTTTCTTT. It specifies CSASDKLKAFF.

Comments on this clonotype: A read error is possible here, since a much larger clone lies one base away. The genes are TRBV7-2 and TRBJ1-1; perhaps TRBD1 as D (6 bases). CDR3 length: 15 amino acids. Germline CDR1 and CDR2: SGHTA and FQGNSA. This CDR3 reads CASSLVGQLLTEDFF. DNA for the CDR3: TGTGCCAGCAGCTTAGTAGGACAGCTTCTTACTGAAGATTTCTTT.

Many counts were recorded for this clonotype. The J gene is TRBJ1-2, the V gene TRBV30; D unclear. Per germline, CDR1 GTSNPN and CDR2 SVGIG (reference sequence). V lost 1 base, J lost 4 bases, and 7 bases lay in between. This CDR3 has 12 amino acids. The CDR3 loop reads CAWSARPYGYTF. CDR3 DNA: TGTGCCTGGAGTGCCCGTCCCTATGGCTACACCTTC.

The rearrangement joins TRBV7-9 to TRBJ1-4; no firm D call. The V end lost 5 bases, the J end lost 8 bases, and 18 bases lay between the germline ends. Germline V CDR1 and CDR2: SEHNR, FQNEAQ (reference sequence). The CDR3 length is 15 residues. CDR3 bases: TGTGCCAGCAGCGGCCTTCGAGGGTTGTGCGAAAAACTGTTTTTT. Amino acids: CASSGLRGLCEKLFF.

The rearrangement links TRBV29-1 to TRBJ1-1, with 8 bases identical to TRBD1. The ends lost 7 bases at V and 1 base at J; junction bases unmatched: 8. The CDR3 sequence is 14 residues long. The germline gives CDR1 SQVTM, CDR2 ANQGSEA. CDR3 loop: CSASTGDTNTEAFF. The CDR3 DNA sequence: TGCAGCGCTTCGACAGGGGATACGAACACTGAAGCTTTCTTT. Complete variable domain (other parts from reference TRBV29-1 and TRBJ1-1): SAVISQKPSRDICQRGTSLTIQCQVDSQVTMMFWYRQQPGQSLTLIATANQGSEATYESGFVIDKFPISRPNLTFSTLTVSNMSPEDSSIYLCSASTGDTNTEAFFGQGTRLTVV.

A few counts support this clonotype. The V call is TRBV11-2, the J call TRBJ2-7; weak D call: TRBD1 (6 bases). Trimming removed 1 base at V and 0 bases at J, with 13 bases between. In germline, CDR1 is SGHAT, CDR2 FQNNGV. The CDR3 has 16 amino acids. The CDR3 DNA follows: TGTGCCAGCAGCTTAGGGGGGCAGGGTAGCTCCTACGAGCAGTACTTC. It specifies CASSLGGQGSSYEQYF.

As for this clonotype: This may be a read error, as it is one base from a much larger clone. The chain combines TRBV6-2 or TRBV6-3 with TRBJ1-5; weak D call: TRBD1 (5 bases). This CDR3 contains 15 residues. Trimming removed 0 bases at V and 2 bases at J, with 8 bases between. The germline CDR1 and CDR2 sequences are MNHEY and SVGEGT. In DNA form, the CDR3 reads TGTGCCAGCAGTTACTCGGACACTGGCAATCAGCCCCAGCATTTT. Protein: CASSYSDTGNQPQHF.

This clonotype was counted at least ten times. The chain employs TRBV3-1 and TRBJ1-2; no reliable D call. Trimming shortened V by 6 bases and J by 4 bases, and 6 bases separated the two germline ends. This CDR3 contains 11 residues. In germline, CDR1 is LGHDT, CDR2 YNNKEL (reference sequence). The CDR3 region has the DNA TGTGCCAGCAGTTACTCCTATGGCTACACCTTC. Protein: CASSYSYGYTF.

This clonotype was seen more than once but under ten times. The J gene is TRBJ2-6, the V gene TRBV7-2; no clear D. CDR3 length: 16 residues. V lost 1 base and J lost 2, with 9 bases in between. Germline CDR1 and CDR2: SGHTA and FQGNSA. As DNA, the CDR3 is TGTGCCAGCAGCTTAGTGGTGGCAGCTGGGGCCAACGTCCTGACTTTC. Translating gives CASSLVVAAGANVLTF.

This clonotype has a handful of counts. This sequence joins TRBV6-1 and TRBJ1-1, with D uncertain. The CDR3 spans 14 residues. Germline-derived CDR1 and CDR2 are MNHNS and SASEGT. V lost 5 bases and J 1 base, leaving 11 bases between the germline ends. This CDR3 reads CASSQVMGNTEAFF. The CDR3 nucleotides read TGTGCCAGCAGTCAAGTTATGGGGAACACTGAAGCTTTCTTT.

This clonotype was counted at least ten times. The chain recombines TRBV6-2 or TRBV6-3 with TRBJ1-6, with 8 bases fitting TRBD1. J gave up 9 bases and V 4 bases, and 8 bases lay outside the gene matches. The CDR3 sequence is 15 residues long. Germline V CDR1 and CDR2: MNHEY, SVGEGT. The CDR3 protein is CASSSLGQGSSPLHF. As DNA, the CDR3 is TGTGCCAGCAGTTCCCTCGGACAGGGAAGTTCACCCCTCCACTTT.

This clonotype was seen repeatedly, ten times or more. The chain employs TRBV24-1 and TRBJ1-2; D might be TRBD1 (5 bases). The CDR3 covers 15 residues. Germline V lookup: CDR1 KGHDR, CDR2 SFDVKD. Trimming stripped 0 bases from V and 6 bases from J, with 13 bases between. In DNA form, the CDR3 reads TGTGCCACCAGTGATTTGGACAGTTCGACAAATGGCTACACCTTC. Protein product: CATSDLDSSTNGYTF.

V gene TRBV5-6 combines with J gene TRBJ1-5, with a tentative D call TRBD1 (6 bases). V was cut by 0 bases and J by 7 bases, with 17 bases left in between. The CDR3 has 16 residues. Germline V CDR1 and CDR2: SGHDT, YYEEEE. The CDR3 loop reads CASSLGADVQGQPQHF. Here the CDR3 DNA reads TGTGCCAGCAGCTTGGGGGCTGACGTCCAGGGGCAGCCCCAGCATTTT.

This clonotype was recorded many times. V is TRBV2 and J is TRBJ2-2; 11 bases line up with TRBD2. Trimming at V came to 6 bases and at J to 8 bases, leaving 8 bases not matched to a gene. This CDR3 has 15 residues. Germline V gene data show CDR1 as SNHLY and CDR2 as FYNNEI. The CDR3 loop reads CASRKLAGVGGELFF. CDR3 coding DNA: TGTGCCAGCAGAAAACTAGCGGGGGTAGGAGGGGAGCTGTTTTTT.